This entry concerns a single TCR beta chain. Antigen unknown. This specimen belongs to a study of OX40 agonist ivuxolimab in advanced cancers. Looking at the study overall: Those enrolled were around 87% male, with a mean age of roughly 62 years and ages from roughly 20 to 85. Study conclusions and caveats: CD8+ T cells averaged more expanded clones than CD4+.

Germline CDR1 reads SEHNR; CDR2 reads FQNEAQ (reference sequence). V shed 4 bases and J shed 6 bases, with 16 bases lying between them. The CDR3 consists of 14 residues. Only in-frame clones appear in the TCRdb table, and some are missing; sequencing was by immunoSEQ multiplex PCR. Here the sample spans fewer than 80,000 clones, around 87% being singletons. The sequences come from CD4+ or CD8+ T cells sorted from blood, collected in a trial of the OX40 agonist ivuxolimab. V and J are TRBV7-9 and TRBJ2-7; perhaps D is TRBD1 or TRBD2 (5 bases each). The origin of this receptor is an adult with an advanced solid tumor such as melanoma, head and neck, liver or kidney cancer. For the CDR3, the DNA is TGTGCCAGCAGCTCCTGGGACGGTGAAGGCGAGCAGTACTTC. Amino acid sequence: CASSSWDGEGEQYF.